This T cell receptor (beta chain) was identified during a study of beta chain features in type 1 diabetes. Since all of the isolated RNA was reverse transcribed, expressed TCRB transcripts were what got sequenced. TCRdb keeps only in-frame clones here, not all; method: immunoSEQ multiplex PCR. The sample contains about 900,000 clones, about a sixth of which appear only once. About this clone: Antigen: not known.

Findings and limits, study-wide: The study found fewer insertions and more deletions at VDJ junctions in type 1 diabetes patients. When cDNA is sequenced, cells with high TCR expression could be over-represented.

CD45RO/CCR7/CD25/CD127/CD95/CD27 staining was used to isolate CD4+ naive, central memory, regulatory and stem cell-like memory cells by sorting. Purities in excess of 95% were seen in all sorted populations. The CDR3 is made up of 13 amino acids. The germline V gene encodes CDR1 KGHSH and CDR2 LQKENI. V lost 5 bases, J lost 2 bases, and 9 bases lay in between. V and J are TRBV18 and TRBJ2-5; D gene uncertain. The TCR comes from a woman under 30 in good health. The sequenced sample was naive CD4+ T cells from blood. Written as DNA, the CDR3 is TGTGCCAGCTCAACCACAGTTCAAGAGACCCAGTACTTC. It codes for CASSTTVQETQYF.